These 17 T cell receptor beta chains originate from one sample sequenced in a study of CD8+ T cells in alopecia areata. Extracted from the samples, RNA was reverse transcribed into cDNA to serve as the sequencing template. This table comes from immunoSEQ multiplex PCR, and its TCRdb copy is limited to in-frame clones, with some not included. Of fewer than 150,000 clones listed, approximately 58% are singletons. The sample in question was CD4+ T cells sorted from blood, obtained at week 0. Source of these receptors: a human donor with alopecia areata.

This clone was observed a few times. CDR3 DNA sequence: TGCGCCAGCAGCGCCGCCGGGCCTGGCGGGGCAGATACGCAGTATTTT. Translating gives CASSAAGPGGADTQYF. The chain couples TRBV5-1 to TRBJ2-3; possible D gene TRBD2, 6 bases. Looked up from germline, CDR1 is SGHRS and CDR2 is YFSETQ. The CDR3 has 16 residues. The V end was cut by 4 bases, the J end by 4 bases, with 19 bases between.

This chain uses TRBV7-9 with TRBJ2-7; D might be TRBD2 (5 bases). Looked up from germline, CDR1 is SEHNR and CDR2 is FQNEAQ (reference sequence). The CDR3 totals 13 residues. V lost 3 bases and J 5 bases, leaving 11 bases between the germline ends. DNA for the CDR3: TGTGCCAGCAGCTTGGCCGGAGGTCACGAGCAGTACTTC. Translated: CASSLAGGHEQYF.

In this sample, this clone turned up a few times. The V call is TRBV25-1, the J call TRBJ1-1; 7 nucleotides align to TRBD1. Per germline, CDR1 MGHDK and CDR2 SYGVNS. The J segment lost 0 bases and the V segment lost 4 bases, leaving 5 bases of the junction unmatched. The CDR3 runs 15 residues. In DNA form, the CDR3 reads TGTGCCAGCAGTGTGGACAGGTTTTTGAACACTGAAGCTTTCTTT. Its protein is CASSVDRFLNTEAFF.

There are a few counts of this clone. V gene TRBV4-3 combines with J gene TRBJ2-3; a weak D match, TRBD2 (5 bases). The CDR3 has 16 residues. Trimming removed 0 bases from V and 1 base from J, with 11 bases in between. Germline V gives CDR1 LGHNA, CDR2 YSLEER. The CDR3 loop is CASSQDRLEGTDTQYF. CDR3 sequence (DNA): TGCGCCAGCAGCCAAGATAGGCTGGAGGGCACAGATACGCAGTATTTT.

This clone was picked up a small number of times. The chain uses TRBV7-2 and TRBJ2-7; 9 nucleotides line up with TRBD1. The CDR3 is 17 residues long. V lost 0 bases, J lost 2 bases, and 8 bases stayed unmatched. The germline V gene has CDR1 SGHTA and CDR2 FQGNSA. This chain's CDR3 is CASSLAPSGTGPYEQYF. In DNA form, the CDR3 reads TGTGCCAGCAGCTTAGCGCCCTCCGGGACAGGGCCCTACGAGCAGTACTTC.

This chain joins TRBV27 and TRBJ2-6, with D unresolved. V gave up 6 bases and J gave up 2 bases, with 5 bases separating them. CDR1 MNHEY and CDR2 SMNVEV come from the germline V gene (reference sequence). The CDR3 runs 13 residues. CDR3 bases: TGTGCCAGCAGGGCTACTGGGGCCAACGTCCTGACTTTC. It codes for CASRATGANVLTF. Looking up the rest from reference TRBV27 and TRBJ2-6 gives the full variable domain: EAQVTQNPRYLITVTGKKLTVTCSQNMNHEYMSWYRQDPGLGLRQIYYSMNVEVTDKGDVPEGYKVSRKEKRNFPLILESPSPNQTSLYFCASRATGANVLTFGAGSRLTVL.

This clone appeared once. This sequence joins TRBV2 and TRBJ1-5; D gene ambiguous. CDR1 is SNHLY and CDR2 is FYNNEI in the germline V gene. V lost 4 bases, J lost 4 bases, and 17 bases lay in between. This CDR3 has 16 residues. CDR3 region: CASSGVPPKANQPQHF. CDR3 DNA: TGTGCCAGCAGTGGGGTACCTCCGAAGGCTAATCAGCCCCAGCATTTT. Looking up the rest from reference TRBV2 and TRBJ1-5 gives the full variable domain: EPEVTQTPSHQVTQMGQEVILRCVPISNHLYFYWYRQILGQKVEFLVSFYNNEISEKSEIFDDQFSVERPDGSNFTLKIRSTKLEDSAMYFCASSGVPPKANQPQHFGDGTRLSIL.

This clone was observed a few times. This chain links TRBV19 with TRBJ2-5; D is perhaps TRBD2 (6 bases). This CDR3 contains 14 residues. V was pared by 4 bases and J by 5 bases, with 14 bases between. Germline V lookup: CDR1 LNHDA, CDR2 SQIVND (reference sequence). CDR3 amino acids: CASSKTGSRETQYF. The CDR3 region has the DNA TGTGCCAGTAGTAAGACCGGGAGTAGGGAGACCCAGTACTTC.

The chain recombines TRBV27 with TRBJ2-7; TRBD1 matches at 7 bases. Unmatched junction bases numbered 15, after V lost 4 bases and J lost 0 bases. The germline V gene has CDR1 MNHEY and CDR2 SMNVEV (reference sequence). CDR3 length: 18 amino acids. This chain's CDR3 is CASSSLPGTTGPSYEQYF. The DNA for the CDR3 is TGTGCCAGCAGTTCACTGCCAGGAACGACAGGGCCCTCCTACGAGCAGTACTTC.

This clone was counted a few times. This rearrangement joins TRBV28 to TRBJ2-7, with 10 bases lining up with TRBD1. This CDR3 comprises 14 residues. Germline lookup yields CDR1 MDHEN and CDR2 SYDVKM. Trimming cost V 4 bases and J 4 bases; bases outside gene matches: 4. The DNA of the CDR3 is TGTGCCAGCAGTTGGACAGGGGGGAATTACGAGCAGTACTTC. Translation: CASSWTGGNYEQYF.

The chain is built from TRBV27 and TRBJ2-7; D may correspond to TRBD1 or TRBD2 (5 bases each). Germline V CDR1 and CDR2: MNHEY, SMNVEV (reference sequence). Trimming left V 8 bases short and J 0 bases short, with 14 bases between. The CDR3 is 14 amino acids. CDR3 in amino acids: CASARDGISYEQYF. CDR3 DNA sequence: TGTGCCAGCGCCCGGGACGGGATCTCCTACGAGCAGTACTTC.

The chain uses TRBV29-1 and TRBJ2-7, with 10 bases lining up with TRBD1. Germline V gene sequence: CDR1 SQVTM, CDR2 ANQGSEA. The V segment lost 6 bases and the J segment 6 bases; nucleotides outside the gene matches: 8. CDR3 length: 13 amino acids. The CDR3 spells CSVAPTGGREQYF. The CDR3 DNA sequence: TGCAGCGTGGCCCCGACAGGGGGCCGCGAGCAGTACTTC.

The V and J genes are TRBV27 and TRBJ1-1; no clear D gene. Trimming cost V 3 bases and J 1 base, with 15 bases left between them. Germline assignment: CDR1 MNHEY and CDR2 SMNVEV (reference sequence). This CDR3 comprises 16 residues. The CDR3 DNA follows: TGTGCCAGCAGTTTTGGGGTCCTTTCGGGGAACACTGAAGCTTTCTTT. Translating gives CASSFGVLSGNTEAFF.

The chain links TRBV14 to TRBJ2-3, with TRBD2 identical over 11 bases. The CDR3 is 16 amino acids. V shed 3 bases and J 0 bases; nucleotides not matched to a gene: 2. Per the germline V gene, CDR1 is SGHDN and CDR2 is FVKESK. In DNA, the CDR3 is TGTGCCAGCAGCCAGTGGACTAGCGGGAGCACAGATACGCAGTATTTT. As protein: CASSQWTSGSTDTQYF.

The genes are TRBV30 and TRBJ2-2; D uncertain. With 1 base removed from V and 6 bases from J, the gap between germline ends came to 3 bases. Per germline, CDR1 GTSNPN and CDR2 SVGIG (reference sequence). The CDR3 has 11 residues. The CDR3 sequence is CAWSGAGELFF. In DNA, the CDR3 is TGTGCCTGGAGTGGGGCCGGGGAGCTGTTTTTT.

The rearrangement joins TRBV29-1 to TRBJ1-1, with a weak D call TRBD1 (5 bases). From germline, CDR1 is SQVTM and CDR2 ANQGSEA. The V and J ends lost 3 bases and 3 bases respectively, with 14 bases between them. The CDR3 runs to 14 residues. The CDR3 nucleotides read TGCAGCGTTGATAAGGCCAGGGTGGACACTGAAGCTTTCTTT. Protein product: CSVDKARVDTEAFF.

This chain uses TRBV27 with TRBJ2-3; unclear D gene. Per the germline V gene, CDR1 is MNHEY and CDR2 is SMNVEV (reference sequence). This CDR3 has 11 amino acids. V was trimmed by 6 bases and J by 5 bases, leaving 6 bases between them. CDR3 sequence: CASSLRDTQYF. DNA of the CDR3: TGTGCCAGCAGCCTGAGAGATACGCAGTATTTT.